This record looks at one T cell receptor beta chain sequence and its context. Its antigen is not known. This record comes from a study of cytomegalovirus exposure and HLA in healthy donors. At the level of the study: An analysis done earlier identified about 120 million unique TCR beta sequences from about 179 million T cells. General observations from the study: When presence/absence was analysed, sequencing depth was taken to be roughly uniform across donors. It has been reported that TCR beta sequences accurately predicted the HLA-A and HLA-B alleles of most subjects. Highly shared sequence variants in one cluster were likely a sequencing artifact.

The study ran its PCR with 60 Vbeta and 13 Jbeta primers. Assay used: immunoSEQ multiplex PCR; TCRdb lists only in-frame clones, some missing. The sample lists 150,000 or so clones; about 80% were seen once. V was clipped by 5 bases and J by 0 bases, with 17 bases between them. CDR1 SEHNR and CDR2 FQNEAQ come from the germline V gene (reference sequence). CDR3 size: 16 residues. Sequencing input: PBMCs. This sequence joins TRBV7-9 and TRBJ2-7; maybe TRBD2 (6 bases). The sequence came from a man in his forties in good health and CMV-seropositive. In DNA, the CDR3 is TGTGCCAGCAGCGGGAACCGGGACTTCAGCTCCTACGAGCAGTACTTC. As protein: CASSGNRDFSSYEQYF.